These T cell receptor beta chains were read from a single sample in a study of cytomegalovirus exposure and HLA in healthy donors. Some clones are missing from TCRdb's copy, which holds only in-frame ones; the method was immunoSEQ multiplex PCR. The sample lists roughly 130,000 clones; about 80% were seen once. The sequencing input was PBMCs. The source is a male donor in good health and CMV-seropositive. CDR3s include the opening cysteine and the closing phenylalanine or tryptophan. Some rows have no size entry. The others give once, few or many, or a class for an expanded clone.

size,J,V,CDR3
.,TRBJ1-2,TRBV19,CASSMEIAVVNYGYTF
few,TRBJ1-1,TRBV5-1,CASSLARENTEAFF
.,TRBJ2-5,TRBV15,CATSRGGGQVETQYF
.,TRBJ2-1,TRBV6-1,CASNRAGRWDEQFF
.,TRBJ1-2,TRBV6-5,CASSSRTGYGYTF
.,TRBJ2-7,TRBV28,CASSSPGRTGVYEQYF
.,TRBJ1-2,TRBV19,CASSMGAGGYTF
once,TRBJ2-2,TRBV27,CASSSSTLLAGDYTGELFF
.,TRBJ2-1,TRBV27,CASRLTGYNEQFF
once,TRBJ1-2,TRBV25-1,CASSEYDSFGYTF
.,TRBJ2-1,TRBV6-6,CASRGERSRSYNEQFF
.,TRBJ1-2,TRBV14,CASSISGTGAYGYTF
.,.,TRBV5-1,CASSLGGGSPYEQYF
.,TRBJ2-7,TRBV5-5,CASSFPLGVAYEQYF
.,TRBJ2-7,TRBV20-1,CSAGGSYEQYF
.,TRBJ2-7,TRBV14,CASSQDKGAPIYEQYF
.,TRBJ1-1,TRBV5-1,CASSLGQGAWETEAFF
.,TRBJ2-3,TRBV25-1,CANDRAAHTQYF
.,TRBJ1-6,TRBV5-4,CASSLLSGRTNSPLHF
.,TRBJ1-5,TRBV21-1,CASSKGRGRNQPQHF
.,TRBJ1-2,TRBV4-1,CASSPGDGYTF
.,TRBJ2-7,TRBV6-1,CASSEASTYEQYF
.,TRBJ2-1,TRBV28,CATKLAGAKNEQFF
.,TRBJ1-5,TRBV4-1,CASSRWADYSNQPQHF
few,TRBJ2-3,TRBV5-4,CASSLEGVTDTQYF
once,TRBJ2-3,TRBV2,CASMYTSDTQYF
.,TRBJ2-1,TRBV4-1,CASSLGTSGRMYNEQFF
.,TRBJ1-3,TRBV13,CASSADRLVGNTIYF
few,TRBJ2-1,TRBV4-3,CASSGGGIYNEQFF
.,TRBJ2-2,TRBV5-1,CASSLAAANTGELFF
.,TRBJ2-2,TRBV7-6,CASSLGYLVGANTGELFF
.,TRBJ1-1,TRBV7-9,CASTGNTEAFF
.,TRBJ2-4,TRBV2,CASSVSGAGGLSAKNIQYF
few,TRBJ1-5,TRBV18,CASSSGGGEEPQHF
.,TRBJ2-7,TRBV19,CASSMGGPGEQYF
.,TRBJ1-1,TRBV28,CASSLGVNTEAFF
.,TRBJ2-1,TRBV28,CASSPGTGGSYNEQFF
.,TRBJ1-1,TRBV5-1,CASSFTTTGDTEAFF
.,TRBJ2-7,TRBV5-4,CASSLGAAGGYEQYF
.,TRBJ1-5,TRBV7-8,CASSPPLRTGGINQPQHF
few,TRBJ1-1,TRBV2,CASSEAPDRVKAFF
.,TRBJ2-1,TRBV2,CASSARREFF
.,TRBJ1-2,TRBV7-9,CASSPGQGGIYGYTF
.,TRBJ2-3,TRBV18,CASSPTGGPTDTQYF
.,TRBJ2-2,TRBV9,CASSAPLAGGSGGELFF
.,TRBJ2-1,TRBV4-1,CASSQERQGHYNEQFF
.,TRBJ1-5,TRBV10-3,CAITSDRGQPQHF
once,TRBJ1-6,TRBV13,CASSLSGGSSYNSPLHF
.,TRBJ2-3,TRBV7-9,CASSRAGGGTTDTQYF
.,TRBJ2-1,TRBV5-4,CASSPRTSGAYNEQFF
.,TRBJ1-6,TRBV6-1,CASSDRDSLNSPLHF
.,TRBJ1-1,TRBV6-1,CASSEVVLETEAFF